Only a few counts were recorded for the clone carrying this T cell receptor beta chain. This specimen belongs to a study of blood T cell repertoires in COVID-19. Overall study context: Collection of acute and convalescent COVID-19 samples took place in the United States, Italy and Spain. PBMCs, B-cell-depleted T cells, or T cells provided the cDNA or gDNA that made up the material.

The Seattle patients, enrolled during active infection, were followed longitudinally. This table comes from immunoSEQ multiplex PCR, and its TCRdb copy is limited to in-frame clones, with some not included. The top ten clones hold approximately 34% of a sample with about 82,000 clones, under 80% of them seen once. The CDR3 spans 13 residues. CDR1 is SGHTA, CDR2 FQGTGA, per germline. V was clipped by 5 bases and J by 4 bases; unmatched bases: 5. The chain employs TRBV7-3 and TRBJ2-7; TRBD1 matches 7 bases. The clonotype comes from a man aged 60-69 years with COVID-19, enrolled during active disease. The specimen sequenced was peripheral blood. This CDR3 reads CASSLEQGYEQYF. In nucleotides, the CDR3 is TGTGCCAGCAGCCTCGAACAGGGGTACGAGCAGTACTTC.